The 23 T cell receptor beta chains given below trace back to one sample, sequenced in a study of shared clonotypes between healthy human individuals. This table comes from immunoSEQ multiplex PCR, and its TCRdb copy is limited to in-frame clones, with some not included. The sample has around 1.6 million clones, nearly 99% seen once. The sequenced sample consisted of naive CD4+ T cells sorted from blood. Specified subset: CD45RA+ positively selected. The receptors come from a young man in good health.

This chain joins TRBV2 and TRBJ2-7, with 8 bases that match TRBD1. V shed 3 bases, J shed 3 bases, and the junction held 10 bases outside the gene matches. The CDR3 runs 16 residues. Germline CDR1 reads SNHLY; CDR2 reads FYNNEI. CDR3 sequence: CASSDPPGGAGYEQYF. CDR3 nucleotide sequence: TGTGCCAGCAGTGACCCGCCAGGGGGCGCGGGCTACGAGCAGTACTTC.

This chain links TRBV6-6 with TRBJ1-5; TRBD1 matches 8 bases. This CDR3 contains 14 residues. V trimming: 6 bases; J trimming: 4 bases; junction bases outside the gene matches: 5. The germline gives CDR1 MNHNY, CDR2 SVGAGI (reference sequence). The CDR3 here is CASSQDRGNQPQHF. Here the CDR3 DNA reads TGTGCCAGCAGCCAAGACAGGGGTAATCAGCCCCAGCATTTT.

The chain couples TRBV6-1 to TRBJ2-2, with D possibly being TRBD1 or TRBD2 (5 bases each). Germline assignment: CDR1 MNHNS and CDR2 SASEGT. There are 16 residues in the CDR3. V was pared by 3 bases and J by 3 bases, with 14 bases between. The CDR3, as DNA: TGTGCCAGCAGTGACCCGGGACGGCTATACACCGGGGAGCTGTTTTTT. It is translated as CASSDPGRLYTGELFF.

The chain uses TRBV28 and TRBJ1-4; D may be TRBD1 (6 bases). V lost 7 bases and J lost 11, with 20 bases in between. The CDR3 runs 14 residues. Germline CDR1 and CDR2: MDHEN and SYDVKM. The CDR3 here is CASNGGQGVRKLFF. The DNA for the CDR3 is TGTGCCAGCAACGGGGGGCAGGGTGTACGGAAACTGTTTTTT.

A remark on this clone: This specimen includes other DNA sequences encoding the same CDR3. The chain joins TRBV28 to TRBJ2-1, with unresolved D. CDR1 and CDR2 (germline): MDHEN, SYDVKM. V was shortened by 5 bases and J by 8 bases, with 4 bases between the two germline ends. CDR3 length: 10 residues. The CDR3 bases are TGTGCCAGCAGTCTGTATGAGCAGTTCTTC. It specifies CASSLYEQFF.

The genes are TRBV28 and TRBJ2-3; 8 bases map to TRBD1. CDR1 and CDR2 (germline): MDHEN, SYDVKM. Losses at the gene ends were 3 bases for V and 1 base for J; bases not matched to a gene: 3. The CDR3 is 15 residues long. The DNA of the CDR3 is TGTGCCAGCAGTTTCGGACAGGGTGGCACAGATACGCAGTATTTT. The encoded protein is CASSFGQGGTDTQYF.

For the CDR3, the DNA is TGTGCCAGTAGTATAGGGGGACACCCCACAGATACGCAGTATTTT. Translated: CASSIGGHPTDTQYF. This chain connects TRBV19 to TRBJ2-3; D possibly corresponds to TRBD1 (6 bases). CDR1 and CDR2 from the germline V gene are LNHDA and SQIVND (reference sequence). The V end lost 1 base, the J end lost 2 bases, and 10 bases lay between the germline ends. The CDR3 spans 15 residues. Full variable domain (outside the CDR3, taken from reference TRBV19 and TRBJ2-3): DGGITQSPKYLFRKEGQNVTLSCEQNLNHDAMYWYRQDPGQGLRLIYYSQIVNDFQKGDIAEGYSVSREKKESFPLTVTSAQKNPTAFYLCASSIGGHPTDTQYFGPGTRLTVL.

This rearrangement joins TRBV19 to TRBJ1-5; D not resolved. Trimming took off 7 bases at V and 2 bases at J, with 15 bases between the two ends. Germline V CDR1 and CDR2: LNHDA, SQIVND (reference sequence). The CDR3 has 15 amino acids. Here the CDR3 DNA reads TGTGCCAGTAATCGGGAAGGCTACGGCAATCAGCCCCAGCATTTT. This translates into CASNREGYGNQPQHF.

The genes are TRBV15 and TRBJ1-4, with TRBD1 as a possible D gene (6 bases). The V end was cut by 1 base, the J end by 6 bases, with 12 bases between. Germline V lookup: CDR1 LNHNV, CDR2 YYDKDF (reference sequence). This CDR3 has 15 residues. This CDR3 is CATSRAQGTDEKLFF. CDR3 nucleotides: TGTGCCACCAGCAGAGCCCAGGGGACCGATGAAAAACTGTTTTTT.

This chain links TRBV25-1 with TRBJ2-5; the D is unclear. With 1 base removed from V and 5 bases from J, the gap between germline ends came to 17 bases. The CDR3 covers 16 residues. Germline V gives CDR1 MGHDK, CDR2 SYGVNS. The CDR3 region is CASSEFPENSRETQYF. The CDR3 DNA reads as TGTGCCAGCAGTGAATTCCCAGAAAACAGTCGGGAGACCCAGTACTTC.

This sequence joins TRBV29-1 and TRBJ1-2; 9 positions agree with TRBD1. CDR1 and CDR2 from the germline V gene are SQVTM and ANQGSEA. V gave up 5 bases and J gave up 4 bases; unmatched junction bases: 8. The CDR3 is 14 residues long. The CDR3: CSVHQGDRVYGYTF. DNA of the CDR3: TGCAGCGTTCACCAAGGGGACAGGGTCTATGGCTACACCTTC.

J is TRBJ2-7 and V is TRBV5-5; 11 bases map to TRBD1. CDR1 SGHKS and CDR2 YYEKEE come from the germline V gene (reference sequence). Trimming cost V 4 bases and J 2 bases; bases outside gene matches: 5. There are 15 residues in the CDR3. The CDR3 protein is CASSTGQGAAYEQYF. The CDR3 DNA reads as TGTGCCAGCAGCACCGGACAGGGGGCCGCCTACGAGCAGTACTTC.

The rearrangement uses TRBV18 and TRBJ2-7, with D possibly matching TRBD1 (6 bases). From germline, CDR1 is KGHSH and CDR2 LQKENI. This CDR3 contains 12 residues. V was trimmed by 3 bases and J by 7 bases, leaving 10 bases between them. CDR3: CASSPQGLEQYF. CDR3 in DNA: TGTGCCAGCTCACCCCAGGGGCTGGAGCAGTACTTC.

The chain carries TRBV10-3 and TRBJ2-1, with TRBD2 matching 7 bases. In germline, CDR1 is ENHRY, CDR2 SYGVKD. CDR3 length equals 17 residues. Trimming cost V 3 bases and J 4 bases; bases outside gene matches: 12. The CDR3 bases are TGTGCCATCAGTGAAAGGAGGGCTAGCGGAATTTACAATGAGCAGTTCTTC. Residues: CAISERRASGIYNEQFF.

The rearrangement uses TRBV5-1 and TRBJ2-1; no definite D call. CDR3 length: 16 amino acids. Germline assignment: CDR1 SGHRS and CDR2 YFSETQ. Trimming stripped 3 bases from V and 1 base from J, with 14 bases between. CDR3 amino acids: CASSSAGAPSYNEQFF. CDR3 nucleotide sequence: TGCGCCAGCAGCTCCGCAGGTGCCCCTTCCTACAATGAGCAGTTCTTC.

This clone was counted once. The chain has TRBV5-1 and TRBJ2-3; D assignment may be TRBD1 or TRBD2 (5 bases each). Germline V gene lookup returns CDR1 SGHRS and CDR2 YFSETQ. V was trimmed by 0 bases and J by 3 bases, leaving 29 bases between them. The CDR3 is 21 amino acids. CDR3 sequence (DNA): TGCGCCAGCAGCTTGGCCGGGATTTGGCAGGGTATGGTTAATAGGACAGATACGCAGTATTTT. Protein sequence: CASSLAGIWQGMVNRTDTQYF.

The V and J genes are TRBV28 and TRBJ2-7; maybe TRBD1 (5 bases). Germline V gene data show CDR1 as MDHEN and CDR2 as SYDVKM. With 1 base removed from V and 3 bases from J, the gap between germline ends came to 10 bases. The CDR3 sequence is 14 residues long. The CDR3 nucleotides read TGTGCCAGCAGTTTATTCCAGGGCTTCTACGAGCAGTACTTC. It translates to CASSLFQGFYEQYF.

This sequence joins TRBV19 and TRBJ2-1, with D uncertain. There are 12 residues in the CDR3. Germline loops: CDR1 LNHDA, CDR2 SQIVND (reference sequence). The germline V and J ends were trimmed by 4 bases and 6 bases, with 7 bases remaining between them. Here the CDR3 DNA reads TGTGCCAGTAGTAAGGCGTCCAATGAGCAGTTCTTC. Translation: CASSKASNEQFF.

The chain carries TRBV5-1 and TRBJ2-7; maybe TRBD1 (6 bases). V was pared by 4 bases and J by 2 bases, with 10 bases between. Germline CDR1 reads SGHRS; CDR2 reads YFSETQ. The CDR3 has 13 residues. The CDR3 region has the DNA TGCGCCAGCAGCCGGGACACTCCCTACGAGCAGTACTTC. Translating gives CASSRDTPYEQYF.

The chain recombines TRBV7-9 with TRBJ1-2; D gene ambiguous. CDR3 length: 13 amino acids. V lost 1 base, J lost 7 bases, and 10 bases lay in between. Germline CDR1 is SEHNR and CDR2 is FQNEAQ (reference sequence). CDR3 bases: TGTGCCAGCAGCTTAGACACACAAGTTGGCTACACCTTC. As protein: CASSLDTQVGYTF.

The chain combines TRBV11-2 with TRBJ2-1; D is tentatively TRBD1 or TRBD2 (5 bases each). The CDR3 totals 16 residues. Germline CDR1 and CDR2: SGHAT and FQNNGV. The V and J ends lost 3 bases and 6 bases respectively, with 18 bases between them. CDR3 residues: CASSFGISRVGNEQFF. Here the CDR3 DNA reads TGTGCCAGCAGCTTCGGGATTTCCAGGGTTGGCAATGAGCAGTTCTTC.

The rearrangement joins TRBV19 to TRBJ2-7; no definite D call. There are 14 residues in the CDR3. V was clipped by 2 bases and J by 0 bases, with 8 bases between them. Per the germline V gene, CDR1 is LNHDA and CDR2 is SQIVND (reference sequence). The CDR3 sequence is CASSIMANSYEQYF. DNA for the CDR3: TGTGCCAGTAGTATAATGGCGAACTCCTACGAGCAGTACTTC.

The V and J genes are TRBV5-1 and TRBJ2-7; D is unclear. Germline loops: CDR1 SGHRS, CDR2 YFSETQ. The CDR3 runs to 14 residues. Trimming took 5 bases from V and 2 from J, leaving 14 bases between them. The CDR3 sequence is CASSFTADPYEQYF. DNA for the CDR3: TGCGCCAGCAGTTTCACCGCGGATCCCTACGAGCAGTACTTC.